This T cell receptor (beta chain) was obtained from a study of blood T cell repertoires in COVID-19. Enrollees, about 18 to 90 years old, lived in some 24 US areas. Germline CDR1 and CDR2: MDHEN and SYDVKM. The CDR3 spans 15 residues. J lost 0 bases, V lost 2 bases, and 4 bases had no gene match. Here immunoSEQ multiplex PCR was the method, and the copy in TCRdb shows in-frame clones only, minus some. Of approximately 290,000 clones in the sample, 80% to 90% are singletons; the top ten hold 4% to 4.5%. The source is a woman under 40 who had recovered from COVID-19. The chain is built from TRBV28 and TRBJ2-7; TRBD1 agrees at 7 bases. Sequencing was carried out using PBMCs or T cells enriched from blood (not recorded which). The CDR3 nucleotides read TGTGCCAGCAGTTTACAGGACAGGAGCTCCTACGAGCAGTACTTC. Translated: CASSLQDRSSYEQYF.